Listed below are T cell receptor beta chains from one sample, sequenced in a study of T cells in severe cutaneous drug reactions. Using the multiplex PCR reads, TCRdb records one entry per CDR3 protein without DNA. The data show about 8,300 distinct CDR3 sequences, and the top ten clones hold approximately 24%. The sample was cells from a skin blister. The origin of the receptors is a human donor with a severe cutaneous adverse drug reaction. Each CDR3 is given with its conserved first and last residue. Fields, in order: clone size, V gene, J gene, CDR3 protein. Only part of the rows carry a size: once, few, many, or a class if the clone is expanded.

size: NA; V: TRBV28; J: TRBJ1-6; CDR3: CASSLLQGVNSPLHF
size: NA; V: TRBV10-2; J: TRBJ1-2; CDR3: CASSDPSRGGYTF
size: NA; V: TRBV28; J: TRBJ1-6; CDR3: CASSFVGNSPLHF
size: NA; V: TRBV27; J: TRBJ2-1; CDR3: CASSLGQVPYNEQFF
size: NA; V: TRBV27; J: TRBJ2-7; CDR3: CASSWTVSYEQYF
size: NA; V: TRBV11-2; J: TRBJ2-1; CDR3: CASSLVRNNEQFF
size: NA; V: TRBV7-9; J: TRBJ1-1; CDR3: CASSHRTENTEAFF
size: medium-sized; V: TRBV2; J: TRBJ1-5; CDR3: CASSENGLPTQPQHF
size: large; V: TRBV13; J: TRBJ2-1; CDR3: CASSLAASGRGNEQFF
size: NA; V: TRBV12-3/TRBV12-4; J: TRBJ2-2; CDR3: CASSIREMETGELFF
size: NA; V: TRBV4-3; J: TRBJ1-2; CDR3: CASSQPGQGSGYTF
size: medium-sized; V: TRBV30; J: TRBJ1-2; CDR3: CAWSVLGKYGYTF
size: NA; V: TRBV10-3; J: TRBJ1-1; CDR3: CATHDSMNTEAFF
size: NA; V: TRBV7-9; J: TRBJ2-5; CDR3: CASSLVAQDQETQYF
size: medium-sized; V: TRBV12-3/TRBV12-4; J: TRBJ2-2; CDR3: CASSPGGGGELFF
size: NA; V: TRBV29-1; J: TRBJ2-7; CDR3: CSVEGPNSYEQYF
size: NA; V: TRBV7-9; J: TRBJ1-1; CDR3: CASSPDSPQAFF
size: NA; V: TRBV12-3/TRBV12-4; J: TRBJ1-2; CDR3: CASSHRDRTPNYGYTF
size: NA; V: TRBV2; J: TRBJ1-2; CDR3: CASSLRSNYGYTF
size: NA; V: TRBV4-1; J: TRBJ2-7; CDR3: CASSQDRGTGHEQYF
size: NA; V: TRBV19; J: TRBJ2-1; CDR3: CASSIGVGYPQNEQFF
size: NA; V: TRBV4-1; J: TRBJ2-5; CDR3: CASSQDPQTQETQYF
size: NA; V: TRBV3-1; J: TRBJ2-1; CDR3: CASSQDPGSGGNEQFF
size: NA; V: TRBV12-3/TRBV12-4; J: TRBJ2-1; CDR3: CASSFLFRGLAGAEGSYNEQFF
size: NA; V: TRBV28; J: TRBJ1-6; CDR3: CASSPSPYSPLHF
size: NA; V: TRBV6-5; J: TRBJ1-1; CDR3: CASIQGGLGEAFF
size: NA; V: TRBV6-5; J: TRBJ2-6; CDR3: CASSYLLKTGANVLTF
size: NA; V: TRBV27; J: TRBJ2-2; CDR3: CASSPLVDGELFF
size: NA; V: TRBV15; J: TRBJ2-5; CDR3: CATSSLQPQETQYF
size: NA; V: TRBV28; J: TRBJ1-5; CDR3: CASSFGTQPQHF
size: NA; V: TRBV27; J: TRBJ2-2; CDR3: CASIPSGTRPGELFF
size: NA; V: TRBV25-1; J: TRBJ2-3; CDR3: CASSELLTSGSTDTQYF
size: NA; V: TRBV5-6; J: TRBJ2-1; CDR3: CASNYRNGIYEQFF
size: NA; V: TRBV7-2; J: TRBJ2-7; CDR3: CASSSFGTAVYEQYF
size: NA; V: TRBV20-1; J: TRBJ2-7; CDR3: CSARDPGSSTYEQYF
size: NA; V: TRBV28; J: TRBJ1-2; CDR3: CASRSPGTAFYGYTF
size: NA; V: TRBV25-1; J: TRBJ2-7; CDR3: CASSPNGIDEQYF
size: NA; V: TRBV5-6; J: TRBJ1-2; CDR3: CASSERQDFYGYTF
size: NA; V: TRBV5-6; J: TRBJ1-2; CDR3: CASSFSPWAPGYTF
size: NA; V: TRBV5-1; J: TRBJ2-2; CDR3: CASSGQPNTGELFF
size: NA; V: TRBV29-1; J: TRBJ1-1; CDR3: CSVAGSNTEAFF
size: NA; V: TRBV7-9; J: TRBJ2-3; CDR3: CASKPLADTQYF
size: NA; V: TRBV20-1; J: TRBJ2-1; CDR3: CSAADWNNEQFF
size: NA; V: TRBV28; J: TRBJ1-5; CDR3: CASASNQPQHF
size: NA; V: TRBV12-3/TRBV12-4; J: TRBJ2-5; CDR3: CASSFLGRETQYF
size: NA; V: TRBV12-3/TRBV12-4; J: TRBJ2-3; CDR3: CASSRGLAGASDTQYF